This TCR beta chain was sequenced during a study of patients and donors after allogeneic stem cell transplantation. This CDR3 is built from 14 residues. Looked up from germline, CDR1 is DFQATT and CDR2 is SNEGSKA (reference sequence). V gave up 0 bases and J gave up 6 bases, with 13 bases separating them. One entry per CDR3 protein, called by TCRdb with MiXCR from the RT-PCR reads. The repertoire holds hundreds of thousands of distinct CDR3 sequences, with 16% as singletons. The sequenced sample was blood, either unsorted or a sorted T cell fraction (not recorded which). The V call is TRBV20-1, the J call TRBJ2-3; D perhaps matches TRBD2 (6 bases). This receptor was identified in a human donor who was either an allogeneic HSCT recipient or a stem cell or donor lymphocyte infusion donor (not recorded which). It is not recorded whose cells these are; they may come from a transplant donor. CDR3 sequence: CSARDSGGADTQYF. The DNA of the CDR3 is TGCAGTGCTAGAGATTCAGGCGGGGCGGATACGCAGTATTTT.